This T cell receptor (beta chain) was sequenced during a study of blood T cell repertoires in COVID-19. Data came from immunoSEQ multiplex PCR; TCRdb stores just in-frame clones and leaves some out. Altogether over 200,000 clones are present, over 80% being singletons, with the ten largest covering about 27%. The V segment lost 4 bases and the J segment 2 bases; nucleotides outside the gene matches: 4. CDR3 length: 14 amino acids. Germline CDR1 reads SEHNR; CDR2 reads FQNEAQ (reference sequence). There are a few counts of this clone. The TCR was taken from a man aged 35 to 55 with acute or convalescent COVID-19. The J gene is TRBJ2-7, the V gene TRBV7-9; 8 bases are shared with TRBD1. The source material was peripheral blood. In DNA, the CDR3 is TGTGCCAGCAGCTCCGGGACAGGTGCCTACGAGCAGTACTTC. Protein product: CASSSGTGAYEQYF.